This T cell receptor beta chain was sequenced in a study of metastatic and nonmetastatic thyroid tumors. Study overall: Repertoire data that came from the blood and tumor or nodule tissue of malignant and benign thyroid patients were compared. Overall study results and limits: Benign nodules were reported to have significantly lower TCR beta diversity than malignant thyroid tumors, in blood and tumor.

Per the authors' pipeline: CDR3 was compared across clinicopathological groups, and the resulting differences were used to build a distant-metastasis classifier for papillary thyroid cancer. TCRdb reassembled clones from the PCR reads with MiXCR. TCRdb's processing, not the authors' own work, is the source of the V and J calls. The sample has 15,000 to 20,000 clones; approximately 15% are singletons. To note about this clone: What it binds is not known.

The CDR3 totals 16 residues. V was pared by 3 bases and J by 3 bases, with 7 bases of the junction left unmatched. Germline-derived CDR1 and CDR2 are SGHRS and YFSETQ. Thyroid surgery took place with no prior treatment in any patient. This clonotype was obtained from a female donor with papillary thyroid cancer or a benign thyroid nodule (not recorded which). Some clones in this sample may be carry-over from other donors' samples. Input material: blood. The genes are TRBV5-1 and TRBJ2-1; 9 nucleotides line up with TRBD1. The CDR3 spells CASSSAPGQGYNEQFF. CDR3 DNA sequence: TGCGCCAGCAGCTCCGCCCCGGGACAGGGCTACAATGAGCAGTTCTTC. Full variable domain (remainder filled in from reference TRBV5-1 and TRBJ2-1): KAGVTQTPRYLIKTRGQQVTLSCSPISGHRSVSWYQQTPGQGLQFLFEYFSETQRNKGNFPGRFSGRQFSNSRSEMNVSTLELGDSALYLCASSSAPGQGYNEQFFGPGTRLTVL.